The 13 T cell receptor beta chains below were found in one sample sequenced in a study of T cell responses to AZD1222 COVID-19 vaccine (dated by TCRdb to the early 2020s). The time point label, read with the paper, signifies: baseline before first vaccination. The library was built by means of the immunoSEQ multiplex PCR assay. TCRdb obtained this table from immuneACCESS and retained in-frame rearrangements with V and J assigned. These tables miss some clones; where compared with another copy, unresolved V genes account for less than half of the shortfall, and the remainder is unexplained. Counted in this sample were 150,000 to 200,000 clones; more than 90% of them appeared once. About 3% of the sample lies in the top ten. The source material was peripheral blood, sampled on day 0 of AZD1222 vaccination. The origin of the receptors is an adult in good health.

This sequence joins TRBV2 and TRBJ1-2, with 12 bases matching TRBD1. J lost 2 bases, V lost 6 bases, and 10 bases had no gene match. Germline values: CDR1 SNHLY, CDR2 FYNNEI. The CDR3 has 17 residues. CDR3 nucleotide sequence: TGTGCCAGCAGCGGGATCAGGGACAGGGGGCCCAACTATGGCTACACCTTC. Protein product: CASSGIRDRGPNYGYTF.

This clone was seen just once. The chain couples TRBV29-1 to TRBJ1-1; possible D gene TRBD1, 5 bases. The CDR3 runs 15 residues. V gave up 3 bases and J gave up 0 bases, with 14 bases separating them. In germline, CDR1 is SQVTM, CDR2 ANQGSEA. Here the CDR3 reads CSVEEWGRVNTEAFF. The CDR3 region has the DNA TGCAGCGTTGAGGAGTGGGGCAGGGTGAACACTGAAGCTTTCTTT.

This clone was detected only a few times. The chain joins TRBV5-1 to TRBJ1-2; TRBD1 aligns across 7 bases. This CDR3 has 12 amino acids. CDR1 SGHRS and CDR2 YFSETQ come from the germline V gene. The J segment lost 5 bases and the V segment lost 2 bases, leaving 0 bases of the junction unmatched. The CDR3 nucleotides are TGCGCCAGCAGCTTACAGGGGTATGGCTACACCTTC. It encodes CASSLQGYGYTF.

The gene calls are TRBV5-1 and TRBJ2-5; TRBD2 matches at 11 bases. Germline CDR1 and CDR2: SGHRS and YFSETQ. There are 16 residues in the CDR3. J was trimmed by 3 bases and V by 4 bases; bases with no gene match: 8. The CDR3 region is CASSPDTGLAEETQYF. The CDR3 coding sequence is TGCGCCAGCAGCCCAGACACGGGACTAGCGGAAGAGACCCAGTACTTC.

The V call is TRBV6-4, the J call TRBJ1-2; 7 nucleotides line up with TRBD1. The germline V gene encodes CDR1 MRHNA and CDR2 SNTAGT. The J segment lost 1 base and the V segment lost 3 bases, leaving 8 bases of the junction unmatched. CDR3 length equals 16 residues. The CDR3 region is CASSEARDRFNYGYTF. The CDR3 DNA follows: TGTGCCAGCAGTGAGGCACGGGACAGATTTAACTATGGCTACACCTTC.

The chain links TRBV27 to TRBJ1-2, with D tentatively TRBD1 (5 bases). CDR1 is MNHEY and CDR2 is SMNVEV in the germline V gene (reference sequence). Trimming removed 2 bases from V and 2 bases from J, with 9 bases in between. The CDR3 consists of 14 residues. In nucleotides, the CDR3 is TGTGCCAGCAGTTTAAGGGGATCCAACTATGGCTACACCTTC. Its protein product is CASSLRGSNYGYTF.

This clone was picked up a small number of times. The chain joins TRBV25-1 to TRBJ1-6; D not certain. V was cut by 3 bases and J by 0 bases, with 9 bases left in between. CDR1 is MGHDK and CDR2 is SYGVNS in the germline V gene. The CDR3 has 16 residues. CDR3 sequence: CASSDSVGSYNSPLHF. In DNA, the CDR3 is TGTGCCAGCAGTGATAGCGTGGGCTCCTATAATTCACCCCTCCACTTT.

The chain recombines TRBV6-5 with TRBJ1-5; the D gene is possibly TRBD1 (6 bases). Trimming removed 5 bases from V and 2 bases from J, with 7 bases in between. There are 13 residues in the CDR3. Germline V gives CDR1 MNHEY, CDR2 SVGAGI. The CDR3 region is CASSHRGNQPQHF. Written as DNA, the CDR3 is TGTGCCAGCAGTCACAGGGGCAATCAGCCCCAGCATTTT.

In DNA, the CDR3 is TGTGCCAGCAGTCCAAGTGGCAGATTAAACTATGGCTACACCTTC. Translation gives CASSPSGRLNYGYTF. The chain recombines TRBV2 with TRBJ1-2; unclear D gene. Germline V CDR1 and CDR2: SNHLY, FYNNEI. V was shortened by 5 bases and J by 2 bases, with 15 bases between the two germline ends. The CDR3 consists of 15 residues.

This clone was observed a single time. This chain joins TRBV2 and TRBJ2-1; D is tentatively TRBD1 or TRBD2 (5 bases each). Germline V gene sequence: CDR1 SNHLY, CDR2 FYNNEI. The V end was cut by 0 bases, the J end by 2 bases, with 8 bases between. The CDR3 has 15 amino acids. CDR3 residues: CASSEAGRTYNEQFF. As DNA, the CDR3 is TGTGCCAGCAGTGAAGCGGGACGAACCTACAATGAGCAGTTCTTC.

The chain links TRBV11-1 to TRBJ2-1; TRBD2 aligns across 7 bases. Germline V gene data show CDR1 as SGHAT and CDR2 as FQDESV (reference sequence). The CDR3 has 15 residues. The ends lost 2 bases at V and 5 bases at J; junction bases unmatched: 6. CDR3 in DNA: TGTGCCAGCAGCTTAACCCGGGAGGCTCACAATGAGCAGTTCTTC. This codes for CASSLTREAHNEQFF.

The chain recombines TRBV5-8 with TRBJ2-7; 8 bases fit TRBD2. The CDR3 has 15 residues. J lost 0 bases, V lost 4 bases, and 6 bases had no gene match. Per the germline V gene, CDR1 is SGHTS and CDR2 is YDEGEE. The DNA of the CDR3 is TGTGCCAGCAGCCGGGGGGGGACTAGCTCCTACGAGCAGTACTTC. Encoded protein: CASSRGGTSSYEQYF.

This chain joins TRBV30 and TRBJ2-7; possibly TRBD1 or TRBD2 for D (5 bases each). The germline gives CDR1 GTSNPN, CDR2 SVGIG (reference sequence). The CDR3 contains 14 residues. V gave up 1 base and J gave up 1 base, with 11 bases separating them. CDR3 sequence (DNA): TGTGCCTGGAGTGCCCGGGACCGTTCCTACGAGCAGTACTTC. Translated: CAWSARDRSYEQYF.